This T cell receptor beta chain appears in the sequencing data of a study of T cell responses to AZD1222 COVID-19 vaccine. General study findings and limits: Of spike-specific TCRs, nearly half reportedly target regions left unmutated in variants. Across the whole spike, CD4 TCRs peaked at regions 160-218 and 743-854. Elevations in Spike-specific TCR breadth and depth followed administration of two AZD1222 doses.

Sequencing was performed with immunoSEQ multiplex PCR; in TCRdb, only in-frame clones are kept and a portion is missing. This table has around 130,000 clones, around 90% appearing once. CDR1 and CDR2 from the germline V gene are SGHRS and YFSETQ. V shed 0 bases and J shed 3 bases, with 7 bases lying between them. CDR3 length: 13 amino acids. As for this clone: The antigen remains undetermined.

This receptor was taken from an adult in good health. The source was peripheral blood, collected on day 0 of AZD1222 vaccination. V usage is TRBV5-1 and J usage is TRBJ2-7, with D maybe TRBD1 (6 bases). CDR3: CASSLDRVYEQYF. The CDR3 DNA sequence: TGCGCCAGCAGCTTGGACAGGGTCTACGAGCAGTACTTC.